This T cell receptor beta chain was recorded in a study of early T cells in non-severe SARS-CoV-2 infection. Looking at the study overall: From unsorted whole blood, bulk RNA was sequenced, and the chains remained unpaired.

This clonotype was found many times. Its specificity is unknown. V shed 1 base and J shed 3 bases, with 9 bases lying between them. CDR1 is SEHNR and CDR2 is FQNEAQ in the germline V gene (reference sequence). The CDR3 length is 14 residues. In the library, individual cDNA molecules carried attached unique molecular identifiers. Using its own MiXCR run on the 5' RACE reads, TCRdb lists one record per CDR3 protein. Among 35,000 to 50,000 distinct CDR3 sequences listed, approximately 6.2% were seen once. Notes on the study in general: Clonotype matching in VDJdb favored anti-spike CD8 responses and did not capture private and CD4 specificities.

The gene calls are TRBV7-9 and TRBJ1-2; weak D call: TRBD1 (5 bases). This receptor was identified in an adult who was a healthcare worker with PCR-confirmed SARS-CoV-2 infection or an uninfected control (not recorded which). This material consisted of whole blood, taken at baseline. CDR3 amino acids: CASSLVDSHYGYTF. In nucleotides, the CDR3 is TGTGCCAGCAGCTTAGTTGACAGTCACTATGGCTACACCTTC.